These 9 T cell receptor beta chains were all obtained from the same sample, sequenced in a study of CD8 T cell repertoires and HIV-1 epitope variants. The repertoire was sequenced with immunoSEQ multiplex PCR; TCRdb's copy has only in-frame clones and lacks some. The data contain fewer than 3,500 clones, about 70% of them singletons. No antigens are known for them. Sequencing was carried out using cultured CD8+ T cells derived from PBMCs. Receptor source: a male donor with HIV.

This clone occurred once. V and J are TRBV2 and TRBJ2-3, with TRBD2 matching over 7 bases. V was clipped by 0 bases and J by 1 base; unmatched bases: 4. CDR1 and CDR2 (germline): SNHLY, FYNNEI. The CDR3 runs 16 residues. DNA for the CDR3: TGTGCCAGCAGTGAAGCGGGCCTAGCGGGCACAGATACGCAGTATTTT. It encodes CASSEAGLAGTDTQYF.

The V call is TRBV28, the J call TRBJ2-3, with 7 bases that match TRBD2. Germline CDR1 MDHEN, CDR2 SYDVKM. This CDR3 spans 15 amino acids. Germline trimming cut 3 bases from V and 4 bases from J; bases unmatched to any gene: 7. This CDR3 reads CASSLGGVFADTQYF. The DNA for the CDR3 is TGTGCCAGCAGTTTGGGGGGGGTATTTGCAGATACGCAGTATTTT. Complete variable domain (other parts from reference TRBV28 and TRBJ2-3): DVKVTQSSRYLVKRTGEKVFLECVQDMDHENMFWYRQDPGLGLRLIYFSYDVKMKEKGDIPEGYSVSREKKERFSLILESASTNQTSMYLCASSLGGVFADTQYFGPGTRLTVL.

The chain carries TRBV19 and TRBJ2-1, with 10 bases fitting TRBD2. The CDR3 is made up of 15 amino acids. V shed 5 bases and J 3 bases; nucleotides not matched to a gene: 4. Germline V gene lookup returns CDR1 LNHDA and CDR2 SQIVND (reference sequence). The CDR3 loop is CASSLASGSYNEQFF. The DNA of the CDR3 is TGTGCCAGTAGTCTAGCTAGCGGGAGCTACAATGAGCAGTTCTTC.

This clone appeared once. The chain carries TRBV30 and TRBJ2-1, with TRBD2 as a possible D gene (6 bases). Germline CDR1 GTSNPN, CDR2 SVGIG (reference sequence). The CDR3 totals 16 residues. Deletions cut 5 bases from V and 6 bases from J, with 23 bases between. This CDR3 reads CAWLYVTSRKGNEQFF. The CDR3 region has the DNA TGTGCCTGGCTATATGTAACTAGCCGGAAGGGCAATGAGCAGTTCTTC. Combining the CDR3 with reference TRBV30 and TRBJ2-1 gives the whole variable domain SQTIHQWPATLVQPVGSPLSLECTVEGTSNPNLYWYRQAAGRGLQLLFYSVGIGQISSEVPQNLSASRPQDRQFILSSKKLLLSDSGFYLCAWLYVTSRKGNEQFFGPGTRLTVL.

The genes are TRBV6-1 and TRBJ1-2; 11 nucleotides align to TRBD1. The CDR3 spans 13 residues. J gave up 6 bases and V 7 bases, and 4 bases lay outside the gene matches. Germline loops: CDR1 MNHNS, CDR2 SASEGT. The CDR3 DNA reads TGTGCCAGCAACGGACAGGGGGCGGATGGCTACACCTTC. Translation gives CASNGQGADGYTF.

The V and J genes are TRBV9 and TRBJ2-5; 7 bases line up with TRBD2. The CDR3 is 15 amino acids. Germline V lookup: CDR1 SGDLS, CDR2 YYNGEE. V trimming: 2 bases; J trimming: 5 bases; junction bases outside the gene matches: 9. CDR3 sequence (DNA): TGTGCCAGCAGCGTTACGACTAGCATAGCGGAGACCCAGTACTTC. Residues: CASSVTTSIAETQYF.

The rearrangement links TRBV29-1 to TRBJ2-1; D possibly corresponds to TRBD2 (6 bases). The CDR3 has 17 residues. CDR1 SQVTM and CDR2 ANQGSEA come from the germline V gene. V was trimmed by 0 bases and J by 1 base, leaving 16 bases between them. For the CDR3, the DNA is TGCAGCGTTGAAGATGTTTTCGGGGGTGCGTCCTACAATGAGCAGTTCTTC. Residues: CSVEDVFGGASYNEQFF.

This chain connects TRBV27 to TRBJ2-1; D is possibly TRBD2 (6 bases). CDR3 length: 14 amino acids. V lost 5 bases to trimming and J lost 6 bases, with 14 bases between them. The germline V gene has CDR1 MNHEY and CDR2 SMNVEV (reference sequence). The CDR3 spells CASSRRELGNEQFF. CDR3 DNA sequence: TGTGCCAGCAGTCGCCGGGAGCTAGGCAATGAGCAGTTCTTC.

The rearrangement links TRBV7-9 to TRBJ2-5, with D perhaps matching TRBD1 (5 bases). CDR1 is SEHNR and CDR2 is FQNEAQ in the germline V gene (reference sequence). V lost 5 bases and J lost 1, with 8 bases in between. The CDR3 has 13 amino acids. DNA of the CDR3: TGTGCCAGCAGCCCTGGGGCCCAAGAGACCCAGTACTTC. Amino acid sequence: CASSPGAQETQYF.